This note documents a single T cell receptor beta chain sequence. Recruits, aged roughly 18 to 100 years, lived in 24 US areas. This sample was included in a study of blood T cell repertoires in COVID-19. Study overall: Nucleic acid was either cDNA or gDNA, and it came from T cells, B-cell-depleted T cells, or PBMCs.

In the original workflow: Amplified reference gene primers provided the basis for estimating nucleated cell counts. Sequencing was performed with immunoSEQ multiplex PCR; in TCRdb, only in-frame clones are kept and a portion is missing. V, J and clone size were drawn from that table, and D and trimming were deduced from the DNA. The sample has about 280,000 clones, 85% seen once; the top ten hold roughly 2.6%. This clonotype originated in a woman in her forties or fifties who had recovered from COVID-19. Sequencing was performed on PBMCs or T cells enriched from blood (not recorded which).

The CDR3 loop is CASSYSFSGRIGELFF. The DNA of the CDR3 is TGTGCCAGCAGTTACTCGTTTAGCGGGAGGATCGGGGAGCTGTTTTTT. This chain connects TRBV6-5 to TRBJ2-2; 10 nucleotides match TRBD2. Germline loops: CDR1 MNHEY, CDR2 SVGAGI. The V gene end was trimmed by 0 bases and the J gene end by 7 bases; junction bases not matched to a gene: 5. This CDR3 spans 16 amino acids.